The 7 T cell receptor beta chains below all came from one sample that was sequenced in a study of graft-versus-host responses after intestinal transplantation. Measured with immunoSEQ multiplex PCR; TCRdb has only the in-frame clones, and not every one. Among around 96,000 clones listed, around nine tenths were seen once. For these receptors, no antigen is known. This sample comprised unstimulated CD4+ T cells sorted from spleen or lymph node cells, obtained before intestinal transplant. Source of these receptors: a human donor who received an intestinal transplant.

This clone appeared once. This sequence joins TRBV7-9 and TRBJ2-5; 12 bases fit TRBD2. The germline gives CDR1 SEHNR, CDR2 FQNEAQ (reference sequence). The junction had 3 bases not matched to a gene; V was cut back by 6 bases and J by 4 bases. This CDR3 spans 14 amino acids. The DNA for the CDR3 is TGTGCCAGCAGTGGACTAGCGGGGCCAGAGACCCAGTACTTC. Encoded protein: CASSGLAGPETQYF. Full variable domain (outside the CDR3, taken from reference TRBV7-9 and TRBJ2-5): DTGVSQNPRHKITKRGQNVTFRCDPISEHNRLYWYRQTLGQGPEFLTYFQNEAQLEKSRLLSDRFSAERPKGSFSTLEIQRTEQGDSAMYLCASSGLAGPETQYFGPGTRLLVL.

The rearrangement links TRBV7-9 to TRBJ1-1, with TRBD1 matching 9 bases. CDR1 and CDR2 from the germline V gene are SEHNR and FQNEAQ (reference sequence). The CDR3 sequence is 15 residues long. The V and J ends lost 5 bases and 0 bases, in that order; junction bases with no gene match: 4. This CDR3 is CASSSGQGMNTEAFF. In DNA form, the CDR3 reads TGTGCCAGCAGCAGCGGACAGGGGATGAACACTGAAGCTTTCTTT. The whole variable domain, remainder taken from reference TRBV7-9 and TRBJ1-1, is DTGVSQNPRHKITKRGQNVTFRCDPISEHNRLYWYRQTLGQGPEFLTYFQNEAQLEKSRLLSDRFSAERPKGSFSTLEIQRTEQGDSAMYLCASSSGQGMNTEAFFGQGTRLTVV.

The rearrangement links TRBV2 to TRBJ1-2; 8 bases line up with TRBD1. CDR1 and CDR2 from the germline V gene are SNHLY and FYNNEI. The length of the CDR3 is 15 residues. V was pared by 5 bases and J by 4 bases, with 9 bases of the junction left unmatched. CDR3 coding DNA: TGTGCCAGCAGTAGGGGAGGACAGGGCGTCTATGGCTACACCTTC. Translated: CASSRGGQGVYGYTF.

J is TRBJ1-3 and V is TRBV6-5; 7 bases match TRBD1. The CDR3 spans 14 residues. The V segment lost 1 base and the J segment 7 bases; nucleotides outside the gene matches: 4. Germline-derived CDR1 and CDR2 are MNHEY and SVGAGI. The CDR3, as DNA: TGTGCCAGCAGTTACTTGGGACAGTCTAACACCATATATTTT. Translation gives CASSYLGQSNTIYF.

The chain links TRBV7-6 to TRBJ2-1, with a weak D call TRBD2 (6 bases). CDR1 is SGHVS, CDR2 FNYEAQ, per germline. Trimming removed 5 bases from V and 10 bases from J, with 15 bases in between. This CDR3 has 13 residues. CDR3 in amino acids: CASSQTRGVEQFF. The DNA for the CDR3 is TGTGCCAGCAGCCAAACGCGGGGCGTAGAGCAGTTCTTC.

This clone appeared once. The chain is built from TRBV29-1 and TRBJ2-5, with TRBD2 matching 7 bases. This CDR3 comprises 14 residues. Germline V gene data show CDR1 as SQVTM and CDR2 as ANQGSEA. Losses at the gene ends were 2 bases for V and 2 bases for J; bases not matched to a gene: 5. The CDR3 DNA sequence: TGCAGCGTTGAACCCGGGACTAAGCAAGAGACCCAGTACTTC. Residues: CSVEPGTKQETQYF.

This rearrangement joins TRBV7-2 to TRBJ2-7; TRBD2 is a possible D gene (7 bases). V was pared by 3 bases and J by 9 bases, with 21 bases between. The CDR3 has 15 residues. Per germline, CDR1 SGHTA and CDR2 FQGNSA. CDR3 DNA sequence: TGTGCCAGCAGCTTTGGGGGAGGGGGATATAGTAGGCAGTACTTC. Its translation: CASSFGGGGYSRQYF.